These 15 T cell receptor beta chains were sequenced from one sample in a study of spatial heterogeneity in lung cancer. From the 5' RACE reads, TCRdb called clonotypes with MiXCR, one entry per CDR3 protein. The table records more than 4,500 distinct CDR3 sequences, about 4.2% of them present only once. The time point denotes: sample taken at primary tumor resection. Sequences were derived from normal lung tissue next to the tumor, sampled at surgery. These receptors all come from a male donor with early-stage non-small cell lung cancer.

This clonotype occurred once. It is likely a read error, because the conserved phenylalanine at the end of the CDR3 is missing. This rearrangement joins TRBV11-3 to TRBJ2-7; possibly TRBD2 for D (5 bases). CDR3 size: 16 residues. Trimming took off 0 bases at V and 4 bases at J, with 16 bases between the two ends. CDR1 SGHNT and CDR2 YENEEA come from the germline V gene. DNA of the CDR3: TGTGCCAGCAGCTTAGATAGTGTCGGCGGCGGGTACGAGCAGTACCTC. It encodes CASSLDSVGGGYEQYL.

This clonotype counts as medium-sized (0.01 to 0.1%). V gene TRBV5-6 combines with J gene TRBJ1-2; D is unclear. The CDR3 sequence is 14 residues long. With 7 bases removed from V and 4 bases from J, the gap between germline ends came to 17 bases. The germline V gene encodes CDR1 SGHDT and CDR2 YYEEEE. CDR3 sequence: CASRFRLDLYGYTF. In DNA form, the CDR3 reads TGTGCCAGCCGATTCAGGCTGGACCTCTATGGCTACACCTTC.

The rearrangement uses TRBV5-1 and TRBJ2-1; TRBD1 might be the D (5 bases). The length of the CDR3 is 13 residues. Per the germline V gene, CDR1 is SGHRS and CDR2 is YFSETQ. The V gene lost 2 bases and the J gene lost 8 bases, with 11 bases spanning the gap. CDR3 residues: CASSLVGAHEQFF. CDR3 nucleotides: TGCGCCAGCAGCTTAGTAGGGGCCCATGAGCAGTTCTTC.

This clonotype is judged medium-sized. The chain combines TRBV29-1 with TRBJ1-1; no clear D. With 8 bases removed from V and 1 base from J, the gap between germline ends came to 17 bases. This CDR3 has 14 amino acids. From germline, CDR1 is SQVTM and CDR2 ANQGSEA. CDR3 protein: CSSMYGGRNTEAFF. CDR3 DNA: TGCAGCTCCATGTATGGAGGGAGGAACACTGAAGCTTTCTTT.

The chain couples TRBV12-3 or TRBV12-4 to TRBJ2-3, with 12 bases lining up with TRBD2. The junction had 7 bases not matched to a gene; V was cut back by 4 bases and J by 2 bases. The CDR3 length is 17 residues. Written as DNA, the CDR3 is TGTGCCAGCAGTTCCTACGGACTAGCGGGGTACACAGATACGCAGTATTTT. Residues: CASSSYGLAGYTDTQYF.

By sample fraction, this clonotype is medium-sized. This rearrangement joins TRBV20-1 to TRBJ2-5; 10 bases map to TRBD1. Trimming took 5 bases from V and 5 from J; bases not matched to a gene: 8. The V gene's germline CDR1 is DFQATT and CDR2 SNEGSKA (reference sequence). The CDR3 covers 14 residues. DNA for the CDR3: TGCAGTGCTCCCCCGGGACAGGGGTGGGAGACCCAGTACTTC. It is translated as CSAPPGQGWETQYF.

Within the sample, this clonotype is medium-sized. The chain couples TRBV20-1 to TRBJ1-1; 7 bases fit TRBD1. This CDR3 comprises 13 residues. Germline assignment: CDR1 DFQATT and CDR2 SNEGSKA (reference sequence). The V segment lost 6 bases and the J segment 3 bases; nucleotides outside the gene matches: 7. CDR3 in amino acids: CSAQGQRDTEAFF. The CDR3 DNA follows: TGCAGTGCCCAGGGACAGAGGGACACTGAAGCTTTCTTT.

This clonotype was detected many times. This rearrangement joins TRBV7-9 to TRBJ2-2; D unclear. This CDR3 is built from 13 residues. The germline V gene has CDR1 SEHNR and CDR2 FQNEAQ (reference sequence). The V and J ends lost 4 bases and 7 bases respectively, with 10 bases between them. Written as DNA, the CDR3 is TGTGCCAGCAGCTCCTCTGAAAGCGGGGAGCTGTTTTTT. The encoded protein is CASSSSESGELFF.

This clonotype has ten or more counts. The genes are TRBV5-1 and TRBJ1-5; D call uncertain. The CDR3 is 15 residues long. Germline V lookup: CDR1 SGHRS, CDR2 YFSETQ. V dropped 5 bases and J dropped 2 bases, with 14 bases sitting between them. The CDR3 sequence is CASREGLSRNQPQHF. The CDR3 DNA sequence: TGCGCCAGCAGGGAGGGTTTGTCTCGCAATCAGCCCCAGCATTTT.

This clonotype is medium-sized. The V call is TRBV2, the J call TRBJ1-1; no reliable D call. The CDR3 covers 14 residues. V lost 7 bases to trimming and J lost 7 bases, with 19 bases between them. In germline, CDR1 is SNHLY, CDR2 FYNNEI. This CDR3 is CASTPVRTSFEAFF. The CDR3 DNA follows: TGTGCCAGCACCCCGGTCCGGACCAGTTTTGAAGCTTTCTTT.

Judged by abundance, this clonotype is medium-sized. The chain carries TRBV2 and TRBJ1-6, with D perhaps TRBD1 (6 bases). Trimming removed 6 bases at V and 10 bases at J, with 16 bases between. The CDR3 is 14 residues long. CDR1 and CDR2 (germline): SNHLY, FYNNEI. The CDR3 bases are TGTGCCAGCAGACGGGGTGAGGGGGAATCACCCCTCCACTTT. Translation: CASRRGEGESPLHF.

In the case of this clonotype: A much larger clone lies one base from this, so it may be a read error. The chain's CDR3 is CASSVGRTRELFF. The CDR3 nucleotides read TGTGCCAGCAGCGTGGGACGGACGCGGGAGCTGTTTTTT. The chain is built from TRBV5-5 and TRBJ2-2; the D call may be TRBD1 or TRBD2 (5 bases each). V was cut by 4 bases and J by 9 bases, with 13 bases left in between. This CDR3 is built from 13 residues. Germline V gives CDR1 SGHKS, CDR2 YYEKEE (reference sequence).

Sample share makes this clonotype medium-sized. The rearrangement joins TRBV12-3 or TRBV12-4 to TRBJ1-1; D perhaps matches TRBD1 (6 bases). The length of the CDR3 is 15 residues. V gave up 4 bases and J gave up 3 bases, with 15 bases separating them. In nucleotides, the CDR3 is TGTGCCAGCAGTTCAACAGGGATAGGGGACACTGAAGCTTTCTTT. This codes for CASSSTGIGDTEAFF.

This clonotype counts as medium-sized (0.01 to 0.1%). The genes are TRBV7-4 and TRBJ1-5, with D unclear. V gave up 6 bases and J gave up 5 bases, with 5 bases separating them. Per the germline V gene, CDR1 is SGHVT and CDR2 is SQSDAQ. The length of the CDR3 is 11 residues. CDR3 protein: CASSPHQPQHF. In DNA form, the CDR3 reads TGTGCCAGCAGTCCTCATCAGCCCCAGCATTTT.

In its sample, this clonotype is medium-sized. This chain uses TRBV19 with TRBJ2-4; D is possibly TRBD2 (6 bases). Deletions cut 4 bases from V and 3 bases from J, with 22 bases between. The CDR3 runs to 18 residues. Germline V gene data show CDR1 as LNHDA and CDR2 as SQIVND (reference sequence). In nucleotides, the CDR3 is TGTGCCAGTAGTACACAGCTTTGGGACTCCTCGCTCAAAAACATTCAGTACTTC. Its protein product is CASSTQLWDSSLKNIQYF.